The 18 T cell receptor beta chains in this list originate from one sample, sequenced in a study of coeliac disease (dated by TCRdb to the early 2020s). The method behind the library was the immunoSEQ multiplex PCR assay. In its TCRdb copy, this immuneACCESS table keeps in-frame sequences only and misses some clones. Where compared with another copy, unresolved V genes explain less than half of these, and the others have no known cause. This sample lists around 4,800 clones; about 70% were detected once. Clones ranked in the top ten supply roughly 5.6% of the sample. The specimen sequenced was lamina propria lymphocytes from the gut. Reading the label with the study, this specimen's cell subset or site is: lamina propria cell (LPC) fraction of small intestinal biopsy. These receptors all stem from a woman in her late teens or twenties with active celiac disease.

The chain carries TRBV6-6 and TRBJ2-7; tentatively, D is TRBD1 (6 bases). The CDR3 runs 15 residues. Germline CDR1 and CDR2: MNHNY and SVGAGI (reference sequence). Trimming removed 0 bases from V and 5 bases from J, with 14 bases in between. The CDR3 DNA reads TGTGCCAGCAGTTACTCACAGGGTACCGCAAACGAGCAGTACTTC. Translated, it gives CASSYSQGTANEQYF.

The chain employs TRBV4-1 and TRBJ2-1, with D possibly TRBD2 on 7 matching bases. CDR1 MGHRA and CDR2 YSYEKL come from the germline V gene. V shed 3 bases and J shed 4 bases, with 16 bases lying between them. The CDR3 sequence is 16 residues long. CDR3 protein: CASSQGAGDVYNEQFF. CDR3 nucleotide sequence: TGCGCCAGCAGCCAGGGGGCGGGAGATGTGTACAATGAGCAGTTCTTC.

V is TRBV7-7 and J is TRBJ2-1; D might be TRBD2 (6 bases). Trimming pared 3 bases from V and 2 bases from J, leaving 14 bases between. Germline CDR1 SSHAT, CDR2 FNYEAQ (reference sequence). The CDR3 spans 16 residues. The CDR3 sequence: CASSLRRVGAYNEQFF. The CDR3 nucleotides are TGTGCCAGCAGCTTGCGGAGGGTGGGGGCCTACAATGAGCAGTTCTTC.

The chain employs TRBV10-3 and TRBJ1-1, with a weak D call TRBD1 (5 bases). CDR1 ENHRY and CDR2 SYGVKD come from the germline V gene. The ends were cut back, 2 bases at V and 1 base at J, with 5 bases in the middle. This CDR3 is built from 13 residues. The CDR3 DNA reads as TGTGCCATCAGTGAGGGGGCGAACACTGAAGCTTTCTTT. This sequence encodes CAISEGANTEAFF.

The gene calls are TRBV9 and TRBJ2-7; 13 positions agree with TRBD2. This CDR3 region has 16 residues. V shed 8 bases, J shed 0 bases, and the junction held 8 bases outside the gene matches. CDR1 is SGDLS and CDR2 is YYNGEE in the germline V gene. CDR3 DNA: TGTGCCAGAGGACTAGCGGGAGCTCGGGCCTCCTACGAGCAGTACTTC. This codes for CARGLAGARASYEQYF.

V and J are TRBV4-2 and TRBJ2-5; 10 bases fit TRBD2. Germline lookup yields CDR1 LGHNA and CDR2 YNFKEQ. The V gene end was trimmed by 4 bases and the J gene end by 4 bases; junction bases not matched to a gene: 3. This CDR3 has 14 amino acids. The CDR3 is CASSLVAGGETQYF. The CDR3 region has the DNA TGTGCCAGCAGCCTAGTAGCGGGGGGAGAGACCCAGTACTTC.

V gene TRBV7-6 combines with J gene TRBJ2-1; TRBD2 might be the D (5 bases). V was shortened by 2 bases and J by 8 bases, with 13 bases between the two germline ends. Germline V gene sequence: CDR1 SGHVS, CDR2 FNYEAQ. The CDR3 has 14 residues. The CDR3 DNA follows: TGTGCCAGCAGCTTATGGGCTAGCAGCGATGAGCAGTTCTTC. Amino acid sequence: CASSLWASSDEQFF.

The genes are TRBV5-1 and TRBJ1-3; no reliable D call. From germline, CDR1 is SGHRS and CDR2 YFSETQ. The germline V and J ends were trimmed by 1 base and 7 bases, with 15 bases remaining between them. CDR3 length equals 15 residues. The CDR3 DNA sequence: TGCGCCAGCAGCTTGTCCGGGATGGAGGGCAACACCATATATTTT. It specifies CASSLSGMEGNTIYF.

The chain is built from TRBV19 and TRBJ1-1; tentative D call: TRBD1 (5 bases). The germline V gene has CDR1 LNHDA and CDR2 SQIVND (reference sequence). This CDR3 has 13 amino acids. Trimming stripped 4 bases from V and 6 bases from J, with 12 bases between. DNA for the CDR3: TGTGCCAGTAGTACGCAGGGTAAGCCTGAAGCTTTCTTT. This codes for CASSTQGKPEAFF.

This clone is a singleton in its sample. The chain is built from TRBV29-1 and TRBJ2-7; 10 positions agree with TRBD2. The V gene's germline CDR1 is SQVTM and CDR2 ANQGSEA. V was pared by 3 bases and J by 4 bases, with 6 bases of the junction left unmatched. This CDR3 contains 14 residues. CDR3 region: CSVESSGSMYEQYF. Here the CDR3 DNA reads TGCAGCGTTGAGTCTAGCGGGAGTATGTACGAGCAGTACTTC.

The chain employs TRBV4-3 and TRBJ2-5; D possibly corresponds to TRBD1 (5 bases). The CDR3 extends over 15 amino acids. Germline V lookup: CDR1 LGHNA, CDR2 YSLEER. Trimming took off 0 bases at V and 2 bases at J, with 10 bases between the two ends. CDR3 in DNA: TGCGCCAGCAGCCAAGAATCGACAGAGCAAGAGACCCAGTACTTC. Translated: CASSQESTEQETQYF.

V is TRBV5-5 and J is TRBJ2-5, with 13 positions matching TRBD2. The CDR3 consists of 16 residues. J lost 5 bases, V lost 4 bases, and 8 bases had no gene match. CDR1 is SGHKS, CDR2 YYEKEE, per germline (reference sequence). CDR3: CASSGTSGRALETQYF. DNA for the CDR3: TGTGCCAGCAGCGGTACTAGCGGGAGGGCCCTGGAGACCCAGTACTTC.

The chain joins TRBV6-1 to TRBJ1-6; maybe TRBD1 (5 bases). Per germline, CDR1 MNHNS and CDR2 SASEGT. Trimming took off 4 bases at V and 9 bases at J, with 10 bases between the two ends. There are 13 residues in the CDR3. The DNA of the CDR3 is TGTGCCAGCAGTGGGGGGGAAGGTTCACCCCTCCACTTT. Residues: CASSGGEGSPLHF.

The DNA for the CDR3 is TGTGCCAGCAGGGACAGGGGCGGCTTAGCTGGCTACACCTTC. Protein product: CASRDRGGLAGYTF. V is TRBV2 and J is TRBJ1-2, with TRBD1 matching over 9 bases. From germline, CDR1 is SNHLY and CDR2 FYNNEI. The CDR3 runs 14 residues. The V gene end was trimmed by 6 bases and the J gene end by 7 bases; junction bases not matched to a gene: 9.

This rearrangement joins TRBV6-1 to TRBJ2-7; 7 nucleotides align to TRBD2. The CDR3 consists of 13 residues. V lost 6 bases, J lost 3 bases, and 5 bases stayed unmatched. The V gene's germline CDR1 is MNHNS and CDR2 SASEGT. The CDR3 coding sequence is TGTGCCAGCAGGCTAGCGGAGATCTACGAGCAGTACTTC. Amino acids: CASRLAEIYEQYF.

The chain combines TRBV15 with TRBJ2-1; 9 nucleotides line up with TRBD1. This CDR3 is 16 amino acids long. The V segment lost 4 bases and the J segment 4 bases; nucleotides outside the gene matches: 8. CDR1 and CDR2 (germline): LNHNV, YYDKDF (reference sequence). CDR3 region: CATSIESGTGYNEQFF. The CDR3 DNA reads as TGTGCCACCAGCATTGAATCCGGGACAGGGTACAATGAGCAGTTCTTC.

The CDR3 bases are TGCACCAGCAGCCAACCCCGCGGACGGGGAGCTAACTATGGCTACACCTTC. This encodes CTSSQPRGRGANYGYTF. The V call is TRBV1, the J call TRBJ1-2. TRBV1 is noted as a pseudogene. The CDR3 is made up of 17 amino acids.

This clone was detected a few times. The chain couples TRBV7-8 to TRBJ2-1; 10 nucleotides match TRBD2. Germline-derived CDR1 and CDR2 are SGHVS and FQNEAQ. V trimming: 5 bases; J trimming: 4 bases; junction bases outside the gene matches: 5. The CDR3 runs to 15 residues. Here the CDR3 reads CASSLPSGSYNEQFF. CDR3 bases: TGTGCCAGCAGCCTCCCTAGCGGGAGTTACAATGAGCAGTTCTTC.